The rows below give T cell receptor beta chains drawn from one sample of a study of shared clonotypes between healthy human individuals. Using immunoSEQ multiplex PCR, the repertoire was profiled, and TCRdb retains in-frame clones only, with some absent. The sample holds under 1 million clones, about 92% seen once. Sequencing was performed on naive CD8+ T cells sorted from blood. Every receptor here comes from a man aged 30-40 years in good health. Each CDR3 is given with its conserved first and last residue. The D gene is left open where the match is weak. Clone sizes are given selectively: once, few, many, or a class where the clone is expanded.

size	J	V	D	CDR3	DNA
NA	TRBJ2-5	TRBV5-1	NA	CASSLKWEDRETQYF	TGCGCCAGCAGCTTAAAGTGGGAGGACCGAGAGACCCAGTACTTC
once	TRBJ2-3	TRBV4-1	TRBD1	CASSQDGTGGTDTQYF	TGCGCCAGCAGCCAAGATGGGACAGGGGGCACAGATACGCAGTATTTT
NA	TRBJ2-7	TRBV29-1	NA	CSVELQGRAYEQYF	TGCAGCGTTGAACTCCAGGGTCGGGCCTACGAGCAGTACTTC
once	TRBJ2-7	TRBV27	TRBD1	CASSWLTGWEQYF	TGTGCCAGCAGTTGGCTGACAGGGTGGGAGCAGTACTTC
NA	TRBJ2-5	TRBV28	NA	CASSLGVLVGETQYF	TGTGCCAGCAGTTTAGGGGTCCTGGTGGGGGAGACCCAGTACTTC
few	TRBJ2-7	TRBV28	NA	CASSDLYEQYF	TGTGCCAGCAGTGACCTCTACGAGCAGTACTTC
NA	TRBJ2-7	TRBV19	TRBD2	CASSIYGGRGAYEQYF	TGTGCCAGTAGTATTTATGGCGGGAGGGGCGCCTACGAGCAGTACTTC
NA	TRBJ2-3	TRBV18	NA	CASSPGASTDTQYF	TGTGCCAGCTCACCGGGGGCCAGCACAGATACGCAGTATTTT
NA	TRBJ2-3	TRBV5-4	TRBD2	CASSVAGGADTQYF	TGTGCCAGCAGCGTAGCGGGAGGAGCAGATACGCAGTATTTT
NA	TRBJ2-1	TRBV6-6	TRBD1	CASSEDRGNNEQFF	TGTGCCAGCAGTGAGGACAGGGGTAACAATGAGCAGTTCTTC
once	TRBJ2-7	TRBV27	NA	CASSPRASYEQYF	TGTGCCAGCAGTCCTCGAGCTTCCTACGAGCAGTACTTC
few	TRBJ2-1	TRBV12-1	NA	CASSPLEGHNPYNEQFF	TGTGCCAGCAGCCCCCTCGAGGGACATAACCCCTACAATGAGCAGTTCTTC
NA	TRBJ2-1	TRBV6-1	TRBD2	CASSEYPLAGASDSYNEQFF	TGTGCCAGCAGTGAATATCCGCTAGCGGGAGCTTCAGACTCCTACAATGAGCAGTTCTTC
NA	TRBJ2-7	TRBV7-8	NA	CASSPPQDTYEQYF	TGTGCCAGCAGCCCCCCACAGGACACCTACGAGCAGTACTTC
NA	TRBJ1-4	TRBV5-1	NA	CASSPPGGDYDSEKLFF	TGCGCCAGCAGCCCCCCGGGGGGGGACTATGACTCTGAAAAACTGTTTTTT
once	TRBJ1-1	TRBV27	NA	CASRLFGGNTEAFF	TGTGCCAGCCGACTGTTTGGGGGGAACACTGAAGCTTTCTTT
NA	TRBJ2-7	TRBV14	NA	CASSQGSLSYEQYF	TGTGCCAGCAGCCAAGGATCCCTCTCCTACGAGCAGTACTTC
few	TRBJ2-7	TRBV27	NA	CASSLSSTNEQYF	TGTGCCAGCAGTTTATCGAGTACAAACGAGCAGTACTTC
NA	TRBJ2-7	TRBV10-3	TRBD1	CAISEQTGAHEQYF	TGTGCCATCAGTGAGCAGACAGGGGCCCACGAGCAGTACTTC
NA	TRBJ1-1	TRBV27	NA	CASSGGNTEAFF	TGTGCCAGCAGCGGAGGGAACACTGAAGCTTTCTTT
NA	TRBJ2-7	TRBV2	NA	CASSEAALRYEQYF	TGTGCCAGCAGTGAAGCAGCCCTTAGGTACGAGCAGTACTTC
NA	TRBJ1-1	TRBV9	NA	CASSVEPGLNTEAFF	TGTGCCAGCAGCGTAGAGCCCGGGCTGAACACTGAAGCTTTCTTT
once	TRBJ2-7	TRBV2	NA	CASVLHGGSYEQYF	TGTGCCAGCGTTCTACACGGGGGCTCCTACGAGCAGTACTTC
NA	TRBJ2-7	TRBV5-1	NA	CASSLAENGRDVYEQYF	TGCGCCAGCAGCTTGGCCGAAAATGGGCGGGACGTCTACGAGCAGTACTTC
NA	TRBJ2-1	TRBV9	TRBD2	CASSATSGRPSSYNEQFF	TGTGCCAGCAGCGCGACTAGCGGGAGGCCTAGCTCCTACAATGAGCAGTTCTTC
NA	TRBJ2-4	TRBV11-2	TRBD2	CASSLGLAEIVTKNIQYF	TGTGCCAGCAGCCTGGGACTAGCGGAAATAGTGACCAAAAACATTCAGTACTTC
NA	TRBJ1-2	TRBV5-8	NA	CASSLVGSYGYTF	TGTGCCAGCAGCTTGGTAGGAAGCTATGGCTACACCTTC
NA	TRBJ1-1	TRBV4-1	NA	CASSQGGWGEAFF	TGCGCCAGCAGCCAAGGAGGGTGGGGTGAAGCTTTCTTT
NA	TRBJ2-3	TRBV15	TRBD2	CATSAPSGRTSTDTQYF	TGTGCCACCAGCGCGCCTAGCGGGAGGACCTCCACAGATACGCAGTATTTT
NA	TRBJ2-6	TRBV4-1	NA	CASTGSGANVLTF	TGCGCCAGCACAGGGTCTGGGGCCAACGTCCTGACTTTC
once	TRBJ2-7	TRBV21-1	NA	CASSKKSLTGHYEQYF	TGTGCCAGCAGCAAAAAGAGTTTGACAGGACACTACGAGCAGTACTTC
once	TRBJ2-1	TRBV7-9	TRBD2	CASTSLAGGTPHYNEQFF	TGTGCCAGCACTTCGCTAGCGGGCGGGACACCTCATTACAATGAGCAGTTCTTC
NA	TRBJ2-3	TRBV29-1	TRBD1	CSVDRQPGQGSTDTQYF	TGCAGCGTTGACAGGCAACCGGGACAGGGTAGCACAGATACGCAGTATTTT
NA	TRBJ2-3	TRBV27	NA	CASRDGSLDTQYF	TGTGCCAGCCGGGACGGATCCCTGGATACGCAGTATTTT
NA	TRBJ1-2	TRBV5-1	NA	CASSLLSGSRYTF	TGCGCCAGCAGCTTGTTATCAGGGAGTCGCTACACCTTC
NA	TRBJ1-2	TRBV14	TRBD1	CASSPRGQGAGYGYTF	TGTGCCAGCAGCCCACGAGGACAGGGGGCTGGCTATGGCTACACCTTC
NA	TRBJ2-6	TRBV5-1	NA	CASSLVAQLDANSGANVLTF	TGCGCCAGCAGCTTGGTAGCCCAGCTCGATGCTAACTCTGGGGCCAACGTCCTGACTTTC
NA	TRBJ2-3	TRBV6-4	NA	CASSEWRDTDTQYF	TGTGCCAGCAGTGAGTGGCGGGACACAGATACGCAGTATTTT
NA	TRBJ2-1	TRBV6-1	NA	CASSEIVKSDEQFF	TGTGCCAGCAGTGAAATTGTGAAAAGCGATGAGCAGTTCTTC
NA	TRBJ1-1	TRBV2	TRBD1	CASLGTGGVNTEAFF	TGTGCCAGCTTGGGTACAGGGGGCGTGAACACTGAAGCTTTCTTT
NA	TRBJ1-3	TRBV4-1	NA	CASSQEPIAGNTIYF	TGCGCCAGCAGCCAAGAACCCATCGCTGGAAACACCATATATTTT
NA	TRBJ2-1	TRBV6-4	NA	CASSEWASSYNEQFF	TGTGCCAGCAGTGAATGGGCGAGCTCCTACAATGAGCAGTTCTTC
NA	TRBJ2-1	TRBV7-6	NA	CASSLDPPNEQFF	TGTGCCAGCAGCTTGGACCCTCCCAATGAGCAGTTCTTC
NA	TRBJ2-7	TRBV29-1	TRBD2	CSVELAGGTSYEQYF	TGCAGCGTTGAGTTAGCGGGAGGAACCTCCTACGAGCAGTACTTC
NA	TRBJ2-7	TRBV7-9	TRBD2	CASSSSGIELYEQYF	TGTGCCAGCAGTTCTAGCGGGATCGAGCTCTACGAGCAGTACTTC